This passage covers 13 T cell receptor beta chains from one sample sequenced in a study of cytomegalovirus exposure and HLA in healthy donors. The PCR employed 60 Vbeta primers together with 13 Jbeta primers. Generated by immunoSEQ multiplex PCR, the TCRdb table keeps only in-frame clones and is missing some. The data contain some 140,000 clones, under 85% of them seen just once; the ten biggest clones take up about 2.8%. Sequences were obtained from PBMCs. The receptors originated from a man between 18 and 35 years old in good health and CMV-seronegative.

The V and J genes are TRBV7-2 and TRBJ2-1; 15 bases agree with TRBD2. After removal of 6 bases from V and 3 bases from J, the junction contained 6 bases not matched to a gene. CDR3 length equals 17 residues. Germline V lookup: CDR1 SGHTA, CDR2 FQGNSA. The CDR3 protein is CASSYGLAGGHYNEQFF. The CDR3 nucleotides are TGTGCCAGCAGTTACGGACTAGCGGGGGGGCACTACAATGAGCAGTTCTTC.

The chain has TRBV6-1 and TRBJ1-2, with D possibly being TRBD1 (6 bases). This CDR3 has 14 residues. Germline V lookup: CDR1 MNHNS, CDR2 SASEGT. V was pared by 3 bases and J by 3 bases, with 11 bases between. In DNA form, the CDR3 reads TGTGCCAGCAGTGAGGACAGCGGTTACTATGGCTACACCTTC. It specifies CASSEDSGYYGYTF.

Only a few counts were recorded for this clone. The chain combines TRBV30 with TRBJ1-1; D remains ambiguous. CDR1 is GTSNPN and CDR2 is SVGIG in the germline V gene (reference sequence). This CDR3 spans 14 amino acids. V dropped 4 bases and J dropped 3 bases, with 15 bases sitting between them. This chain's CDR3 is CAWTPRGIHTEAFF. CDR3 nucleotides: TGTGCCTGGACCCCCCGAGGGATCCACACTGAAGCTTTCTTT.

The chain recombines TRBV11-1 with TRBJ2-6; TRBD2 agrees at 7 bases. The V gene end was trimmed by 4 bases and the J gene end by 3 bases; junction bases not matched to a gene: 15. Germline V gene data show CDR1 as SGHAT and CDR2 as FQDESV (reference sequence). The CDR3 covers 19 residues. CDR3 sequence (DNA): TGTGCCAGCAGCTCCCGGGGAGGGAATGTGTTGGGTGGGGCCAACGTCCTGACTTTC. This sequence encodes CASSSRGGNVLGGANVLTF.

This clone turned up a few times. This chain uses TRBV4-1 with TRBJ2-5; 9 nucleotides agree with TRBD1. The ends lost 5 bases at V and 3 bases at J; junction bases unmatched: 10. This CDR3 is 16 amino acids long. Germline CDR1 and CDR2: MGHRA and YSYEKL. The DNA of the CDR3 is TGCGCCAGCAGCTTTATACAGGGGGCGCGGGAAGAGACCCAGTACTTC. Translating gives CASSFIQGAREETQYF.

This clone was observed a few times. The chain is built from TRBV28 and TRBJ1-5; D might be TRBD1 (5 bases). Germline CDR1 and CDR2: MDHEN and SYDVKM. Trimming took 7 bases from V and 4 from J, leaving 11 bases between them. This CDR3 contains 13 residues. CDR3 sequence reads: CASTGGWNQPQHF. The CDR3 DNA sequence: TGTGCCAGCACGGGGGGGTGGAATCAGCCCCAGCATTTT.

This chain joins TRBV11-2 and TRBJ2-7, with 7 nucleotides matching TRBD2. With V trimmed by 4 bases and J by 2 bases, 5 bases remained unmatched. This CDR3 comprises 14 residues. Germline V CDR1 and CDR2: SGHAT, FQNNGV. In DNA, the CDR3 is TGTGCCAGCAGCTCCGGGGGGTTTCCCTACGAGCAGTACGTC. It codes for CASSSGGFPYEQYV.

The chain has TRBV2 and TRBJ2-3; TRBD2 agrees at 13 bases. Trimming removed 8 bases from V and 6 bases from J; junction bases left unmatched: 8. The germline V gene encodes CDR1 SNHLY and CDR2 FYNNEI. CDR3 size: 15 residues. CDR3 sequence (DNA): TGTGCCAGCGGCGAGACTAGCGGGGGGCGGGATACGCAGTATTTT. Its protein is CASGETSGGRDTQYF.

The rearrangement joins TRBV5-1 to TRBJ2-5; D gene uncertain. CDR1 SGHRS and CDR2 YFSETQ come from the germline V gene. V shed 4 bases and J shed 2 bases, with 3 bases lying between them. The CDR3 spans 11 residues. In nucleotides, the CDR3 is TGCGCCAGCAGCATACAAGAGACCCAGTACTTC. Protein sequence: CASSIQETQYF.

This sequence joins TRBV2 and TRBJ2-7; D possibly corresponds to TRBD1 (6 bases). Germline values: CDR1 SNHLY, CDR2 FYNNEI. This CDR3 spans 13 amino acids. V shed 6 bases and J shed 2 bases, with 11 bases lying between them. For the CDR3, the DNA is TGTGCCAGCAGACCAGCAGGGGCCTACGAGCAGTACGTC. As protein: CASRPAGAYEQYV.

This chain connects TRBV7-9 to TRBJ2-1, with D unresolved. V lost 5 bases and J lost 6, with 17 bases in between. The CDR3 sequence is 15 residues long. CDR1 is SEHNR and CDR2 is FQNEAQ in the germline V gene (reference sequence). Here the CDR3 reads CASSHRPEVGNEQFF. CDR3 nucleotides: TGTGCCAGCAGCCATCGTCCTGAGGTAGGCAATGAGCAGTTCTTC.

The table lists this clone with a few counts. The V and J genes are TRBV15 and TRBJ2-3, with 9 bases aligning to TRBD2. Looked up from germline, CDR1 is LNHNV and CDR2 is YYDKDF (reference sequence). V lost 0 bases, J lost 1 base, and 2 bases stayed unmatched. CDR3 length: 16 residues. The DNA of the CDR3 is TGTGCCACCAGCAGAGATGCGGGAGGGGGCACAGATACGCAGTATTTT. This translates into CATSRDAGGGTDTQYF.

The chain has TRBV7-9 and TRBJ2-7; 8 nucleotides align to TRBD1. Losses at the gene ends were 3 bases for V and 3 bases for J; bases not matched to a gene: 1. Looked up from germline, CDR1 is SEHNR and CDR2 is FQNEAQ (reference sequence). The CDR3 has 13 residues. Written as DNA, the CDR3 is TGTGCCAGCAGCTTGGGACAGGTCTACGAGCAGTACTTC. It specifies CASSLGQVYEQYF.